A selection of T cell receptor beta chains follows, all from one sample in a study of shared clonotypes between healthy human individuals. Repertoires were generated with immunoSEQ multiplex PCR, while TCRdb's copy carries only in-frame clones and drops some. The data contain over 2 million clones, approximately 94% of them singletons. Sequencing input: naive CD8+ T cells sorted from blood. Source of these receptors: a man aged 18 to 30 in good health. Each CDR3 is given with its conserved first and last residue. D genes are given only for firm matches. Size tells how often a clone was seen (once, few, many) or the class of an expanded clone, and some rows leave it out.

TRBD1	NA	TRBJ2-3	TRBV6-4	CASIYDRGGTDTQYF	TGTGCCAGCATTTACGACAGGGGCGGCACAGATACGCAGTATTTT
NA	NA	TRBJ1-1	TRBV7-9	CASSMTLVNTEAFF	TGTGCCAGCAGCATGACGCTCGTGAACACTGAAGCTTTCTTT
TRBD2	NA	TRBJ2-3	TRBV9	CASSVGASGGSSDTQYF	TGTGCCAGCAGCGTAGGGGCTAGCGGGGGTTCATCAGATACGCAGTATTTT
TRBD2	few	TRBJ2-7	TRBV2	CASSEGLAGTYEQYF	TGTGCCAGCAGTGAGGGACTAGCGGGAACCTACGAGCAGTACTTC
TRBD2	NA	TRBJ2-1	TRBV15	CATSRSGLAGEGPNEQFF	TGTGCCACCAGCAGATCGGGACTAGCGGGAGAGGGGCCCAATGAGCAGTTCTTC
TRBD2	NA	TRBJ2-1	TRBV7-8	CASSTGTTNEQFF	TGTGCCAGCAGCACTGGGACTACTAATGAGCAGTTCTTC
TRBD2	NA	TRBJ2-5	TRBV25-1	CASSEGGGTTWYQETQYF	TGTGCCAGCAGTGAAGGGGGGGGAACTACTTGGTACCAAGAGACCCAGTACTTC
NA	once	TRBJ2-7	TRBV6-5	CASSYIGPWADEQYF	TGTGCCAGCAGTTATATCGGGCCCTGGGCGGACGAGCAGTACTTC
TRBD2	few	TRBJ2-7	TRBV30	CAWSPPGLGPEQYF	TGTGCCTGGAGCCCTCCGGGACTAGGACCCGAGCAGTACTTC
NA	NA	TRBJ2-5	TRBV27	CASSLFPSPTRTVEAQYF	TGTGCCAGCAGTTTGTTCCCGTCCCCGACGAGAACGGTCGAGGCCCAGTACTTC
TRBD1	NA	TRBJ1-6	TRBV4-1	CASSQVVGQGPSPLHF	TGCGCCAGCAGCCAAGTGGTAGGACAGGGGCCTTCACCCCTCCACTTT
TRBD1	NA	TRBJ2-1	TRBV27	CASSLDRGNEQFF	TGTGCCAGCAGTCTCGACAGGGGCAATGAGCAGTTCTTC
NA	NA	TRBJ2-3	TRBV28	CASSNTGYTDTQYF	TGTGCCAGCAGTAATACAGGGTACACAGATACGCAGTATTTT